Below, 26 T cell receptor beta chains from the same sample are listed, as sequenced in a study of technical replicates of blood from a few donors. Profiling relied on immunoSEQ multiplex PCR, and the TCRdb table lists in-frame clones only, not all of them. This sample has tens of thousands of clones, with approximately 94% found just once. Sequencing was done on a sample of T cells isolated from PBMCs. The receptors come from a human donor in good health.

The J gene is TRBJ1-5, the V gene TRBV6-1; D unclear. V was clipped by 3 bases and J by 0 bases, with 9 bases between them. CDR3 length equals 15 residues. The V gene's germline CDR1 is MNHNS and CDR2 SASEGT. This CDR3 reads CASSESQTSNQPQHF. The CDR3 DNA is TGTGCCAGCAGTGAGTCACAGACTAGCAATCAGCCCCAGCATTTT.

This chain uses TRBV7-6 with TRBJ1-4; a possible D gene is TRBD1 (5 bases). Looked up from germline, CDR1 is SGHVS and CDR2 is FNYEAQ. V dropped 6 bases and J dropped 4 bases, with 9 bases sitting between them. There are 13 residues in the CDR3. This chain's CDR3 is CASSIQVNEKLFF. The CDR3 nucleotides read TGTGCCAGCAGTATACAGGTTAATGAAAAACTGTTTTTT.

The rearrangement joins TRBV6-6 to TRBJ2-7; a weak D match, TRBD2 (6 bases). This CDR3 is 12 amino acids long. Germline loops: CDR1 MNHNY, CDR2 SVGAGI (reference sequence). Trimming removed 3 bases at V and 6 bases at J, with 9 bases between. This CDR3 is CASSYSTSEQYF. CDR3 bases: TGTGCCAGCAGTTATTCGACTAGCGAGCAGTACTTC.

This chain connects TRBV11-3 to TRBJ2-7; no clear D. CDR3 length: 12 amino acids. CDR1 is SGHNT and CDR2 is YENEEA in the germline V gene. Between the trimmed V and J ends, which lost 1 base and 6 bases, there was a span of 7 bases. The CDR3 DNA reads TGTGCCAGCAGCTTAGGAGCGTTCGAGCAGTACTTC. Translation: CASSLGAFEQYF.

CDR3 sequence (DNA): TGCAGTGCTGTCCATGATACGCAGTATTTT. Its protein product is CSAVHDTQYF. V gene TRBV20-1 combines with J gene TRBJ2-3, with D uncertain. Trimming took 5 bases from V and 6 from J, leaving 6 bases between them. Germline V gene lookup returns CDR1 DFQATT and CDR2 SNEGSKA (reference sequence). This CDR3 comprises 10 residues.

CDR3: CASSLVLGLGYEQYF. The CDR3 DNA follows: TGTGCCAGCAGCTTAGTCTTAGGCCTAGGTTACGAGCAGTACTTC. The gene calls are TRBV7-8 and TRBJ2-7; D unclear. The CDR3 extends over 15 amino acids. With 1 base removed from V and 4 bases from J, the gap between germline ends came to 14 bases. Germline V gene lookup returns CDR1 SGHVS and CDR2 FQNEAQ. The full variable domain, completed using reference TRBV7-8 and TRBJ2-7, is GAGVSQSPRYKVAKRGQDVALRCDPISGHVSLFWYQQALGQGPEFLTYFQNEAQLDKSGLPSDRFFAERPEGSVSTLKIQRTQQEDSAVYLCASSLVLGLGYEQYFGPGTRLTVT.

The CDR3 loop is CASSLMALGATGNTIYF. CDR3 bases: TGTGCCAGCAGCTTAATGGCCCTAGGGGCTACCGGAAACACCATATATTTT. The chain uses TRBV7-3 and TRBJ1-3, with a weak D call TRBD1 (5 bases). Germline assignment: CDR1 SGHTA and CDR2 FQGTGA. The CDR3 has 17 residues. V lost 1 base and J lost 4, with 17 bases in between.

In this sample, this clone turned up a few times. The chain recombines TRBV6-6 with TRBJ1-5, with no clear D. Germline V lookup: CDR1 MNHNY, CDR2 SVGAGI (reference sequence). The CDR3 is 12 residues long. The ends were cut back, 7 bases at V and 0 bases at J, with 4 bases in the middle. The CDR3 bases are TGTGCCAGCACCCATAGCAATCAGCCCCAGCATTTT. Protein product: CASTHSNQPQHF.

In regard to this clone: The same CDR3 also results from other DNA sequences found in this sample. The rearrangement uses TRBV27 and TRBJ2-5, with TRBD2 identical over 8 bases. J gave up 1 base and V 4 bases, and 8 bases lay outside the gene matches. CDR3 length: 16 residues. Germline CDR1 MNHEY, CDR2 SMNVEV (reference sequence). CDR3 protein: CASSSGLAGLQETQYF. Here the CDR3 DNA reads TGTGCCAGCAGTTCGGGGCTAGCGGGTCTCCAAGAGACCCAGTACTTC.

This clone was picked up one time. CDR3 bases: TGTGCCAGCAGCATGAATACAGGGGTCAACTCCTACGAGCAGTACTTC. Encoded protein: CASSMNTGVNSYEQYF. The J gene is TRBJ2-7, the V gene TRBV7-6; 7 bases match TRBD1. The CDR3 contains 16 residues. Germline V gene data show CDR1 as SGHVS and CDR2 as FNYEAQ. V lost 5 bases and J lost 0; bases outside the gene matches: 10.

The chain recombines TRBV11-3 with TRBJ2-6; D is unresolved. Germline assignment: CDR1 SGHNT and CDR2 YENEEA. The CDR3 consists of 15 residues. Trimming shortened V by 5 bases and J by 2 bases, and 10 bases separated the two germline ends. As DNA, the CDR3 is TGTGCCAGCAGCAGAGGCGTGGCTGGGGCCAACGTCCTGACTTTC. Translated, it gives CASSRGVAGANVLTF.

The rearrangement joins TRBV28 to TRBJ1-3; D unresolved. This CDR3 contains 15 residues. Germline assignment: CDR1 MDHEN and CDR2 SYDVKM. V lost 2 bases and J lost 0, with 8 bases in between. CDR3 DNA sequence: TGTGCCAGCAGTTTAGGAGGAACCTCTGGAAACACCATATATTTT. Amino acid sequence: CASSLGGTSGNTIYF.

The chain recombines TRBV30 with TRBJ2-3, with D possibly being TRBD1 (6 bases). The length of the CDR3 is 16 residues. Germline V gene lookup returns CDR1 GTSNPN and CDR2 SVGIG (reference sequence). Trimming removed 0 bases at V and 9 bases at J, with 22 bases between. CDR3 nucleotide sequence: TGTGCCTGGAGTGTACATCAGGGGCCGCTTTTGGTGACGCAGTATTTT. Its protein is CAWSVHQGPLLVTQYF.

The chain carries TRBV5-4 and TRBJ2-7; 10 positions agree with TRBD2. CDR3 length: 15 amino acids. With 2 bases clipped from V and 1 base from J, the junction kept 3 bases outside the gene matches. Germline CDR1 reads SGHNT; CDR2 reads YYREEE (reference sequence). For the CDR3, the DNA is TGTGCCAGCAGCTTAAGCGGGAGGGTTTCCTACGAGCAGTACTTC. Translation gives CASSLSGRVSYEQYF.

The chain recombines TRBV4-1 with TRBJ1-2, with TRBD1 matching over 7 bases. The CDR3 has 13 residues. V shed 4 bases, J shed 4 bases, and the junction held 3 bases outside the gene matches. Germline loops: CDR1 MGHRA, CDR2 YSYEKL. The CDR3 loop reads CASSPRDSYGYTF. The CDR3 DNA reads TGCGCCAGCAGCCCTCGGGACAGCTATGGCTACACCTTC.

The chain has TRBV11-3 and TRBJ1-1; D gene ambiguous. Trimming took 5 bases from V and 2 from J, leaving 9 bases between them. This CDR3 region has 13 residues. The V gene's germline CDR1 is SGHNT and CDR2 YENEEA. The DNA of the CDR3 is TGTGCCAGCAGCCAAACACCTAACACTGAAGCTTTCTTT. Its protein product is CASSQTPNTEAFF.

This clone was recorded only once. For the CDR3, the DNA is TGTGCCAGCAGCCCTACAGGGTTCAATCAGCCCCAGCATTTT. Its protein product is CASSPTGFNQPQHF. The J gene is TRBJ1-5, the V gene TRBV7-9; a possible D gene is TRBD1 (6 bases). This CDR3 has 14 amino acids. Germline V gene sequence: CDR1 SEHNR, CDR2 FQNEAQ (reference sequence). Trimming removed 5 bases from V and 3 bases from J, with 11 bases in between.

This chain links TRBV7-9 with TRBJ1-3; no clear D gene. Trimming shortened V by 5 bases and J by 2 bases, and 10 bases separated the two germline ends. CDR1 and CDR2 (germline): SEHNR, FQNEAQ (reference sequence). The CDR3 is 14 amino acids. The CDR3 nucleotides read TGTGCCAGCAGCCGGCGGTTTACTGGAAACACCATATATTTT. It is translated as CASSRRFTGNTIYF.

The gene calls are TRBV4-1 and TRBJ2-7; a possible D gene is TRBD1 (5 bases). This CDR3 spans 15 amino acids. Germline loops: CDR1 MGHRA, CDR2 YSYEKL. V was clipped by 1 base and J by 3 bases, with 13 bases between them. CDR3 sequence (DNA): TGCGCCAGCAGCCAAGTGCAGGAAGGGGTCTACGAGCAGTACTTC. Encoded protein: CASSQVQEGVYEQYF.

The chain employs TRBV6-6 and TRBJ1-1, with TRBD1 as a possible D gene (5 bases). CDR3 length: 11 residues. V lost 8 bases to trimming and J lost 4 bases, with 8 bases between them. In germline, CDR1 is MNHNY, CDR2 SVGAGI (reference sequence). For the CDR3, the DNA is TGTGCCAGCGCAGGGTCCACTGAAGCTTTCTTT. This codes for CASAGSTEAFF.

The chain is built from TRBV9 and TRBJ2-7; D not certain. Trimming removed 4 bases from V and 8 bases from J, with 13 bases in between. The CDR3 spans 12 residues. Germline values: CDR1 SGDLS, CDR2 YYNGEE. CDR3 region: CASSPIEDKQYF. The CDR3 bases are TGTGCCAGCAGCCCCATTGAGGATAAGCAGTACTTC. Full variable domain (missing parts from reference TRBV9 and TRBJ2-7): DSGVTQTPKHLITATGQRVTLRCSPRSGDLSVYWYQQSLDQGLQFLIQYYNGEERAKGNILERFSAQQFPDLHSELNLSSLELGDSALYFCASSPIEDKQYFGPGTRLTVT.

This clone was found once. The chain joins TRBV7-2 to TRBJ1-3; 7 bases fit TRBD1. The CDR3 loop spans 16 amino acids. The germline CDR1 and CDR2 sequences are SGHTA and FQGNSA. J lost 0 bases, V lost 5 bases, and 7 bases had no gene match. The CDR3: CASSRDSILSGNTIYF. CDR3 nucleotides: TGTGCCAGCAGCAGGGACAGCATACTCTCTGGAAACACCATATATTTT.

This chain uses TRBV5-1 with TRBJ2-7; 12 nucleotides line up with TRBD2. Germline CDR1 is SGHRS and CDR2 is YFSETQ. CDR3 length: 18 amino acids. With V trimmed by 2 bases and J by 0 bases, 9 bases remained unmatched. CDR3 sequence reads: CASSFTLAGGLASYEQYF. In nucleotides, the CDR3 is TGCGCCAGCAGCTTCACGCTAGCGGGAGGGCTGGCCTCCTACGAGCAGTACTTC.

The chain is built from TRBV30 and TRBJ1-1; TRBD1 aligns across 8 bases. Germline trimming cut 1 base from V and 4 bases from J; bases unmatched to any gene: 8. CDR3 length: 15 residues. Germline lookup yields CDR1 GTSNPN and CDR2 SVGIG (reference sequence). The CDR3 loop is CAWSGETGEATEAFF. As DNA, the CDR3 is TGTGCCTGGAGTGGTGAGACAGGGGAGGCCACTGAAGCTTTCTTT.

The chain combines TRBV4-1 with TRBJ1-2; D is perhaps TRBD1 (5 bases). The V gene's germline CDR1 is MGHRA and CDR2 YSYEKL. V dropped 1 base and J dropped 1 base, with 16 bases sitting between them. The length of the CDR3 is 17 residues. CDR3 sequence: CASSQGPLGVHNYGYTF. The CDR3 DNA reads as TGCGCCAGCAGCCAAGGGCCTTTAGGGGTTCATAACTATGGCTACACCTTC.

Written as DNA, the CDR3 is TGTGCCAGCAGTGGCTTGCGGGAGGGAGTAGGCGAGCAGTACTTC. This translates into CASSGLREGVGEQYF. V usage is TRBV6-1 and J usage is TRBJ2-7; 9 bases fit TRBD2. Germline V gene lookup returns CDR1 MNHNS and CDR2 SASEGT. Trimming at V came to 4 bases and at J to 6 bases, leaving 10 bases not matched to a gene. The CDR3 totals 15 residues.